This T cell receptor beta chain was sequenced for a study of cytomegalovirus exposure and HLA in healthy donors. This CDR3 is 14 amino acids long. CDR1 is SGHRS and CDR2 is YFSETQ in the germline V gene. The V and J ends lost 3 bases and 1 base respectively, with 10 bases between them. PCR used 60 Vbeta primers and 13 Jbeta primers. Data came from immunoSEQ multiplex PCR; TCRdb stores just in-frame clones and leaves some out. The table shows approximately 92,000 clones, with 69% occurring only once. The chain carries TRBV5-1 and TRBJ1-1; D possibly corresponds to TRBD1 (5 bases). The material sequenced was PBMCs. The sequence was collected from a man aged 50-60 years in good health and CMV-seronegative. CDR3 coding DNA: TGCGCCAGCAGCTCGGGGGACGGGAACACTGAAGCTTTCTTT. Amino acids: CASSSGDGNTEAFF.